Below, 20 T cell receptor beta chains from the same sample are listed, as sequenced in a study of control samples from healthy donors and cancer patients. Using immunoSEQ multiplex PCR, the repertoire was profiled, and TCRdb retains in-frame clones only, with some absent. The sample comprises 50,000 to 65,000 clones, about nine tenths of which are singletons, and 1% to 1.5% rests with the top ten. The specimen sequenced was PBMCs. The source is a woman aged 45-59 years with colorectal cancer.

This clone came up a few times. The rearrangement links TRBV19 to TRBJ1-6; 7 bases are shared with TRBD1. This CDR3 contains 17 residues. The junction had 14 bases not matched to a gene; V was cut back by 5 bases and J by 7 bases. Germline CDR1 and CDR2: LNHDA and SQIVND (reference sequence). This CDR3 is CASSLSTGTEWNSPLHF. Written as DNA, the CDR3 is TGTGCCAGTAGTCTCTCCACAGGGACAGAATGGAATTCACCCCTCCACTTT.

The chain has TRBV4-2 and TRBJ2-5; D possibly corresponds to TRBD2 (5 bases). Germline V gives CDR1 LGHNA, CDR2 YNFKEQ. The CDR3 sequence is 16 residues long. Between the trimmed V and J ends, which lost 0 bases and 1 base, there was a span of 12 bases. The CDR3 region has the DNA TGTGCCAGCAGCCAAGAATACGTGGAGGCCCAAGAGACCCAGTACTTC. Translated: CASSQEYVEAQETQYF.

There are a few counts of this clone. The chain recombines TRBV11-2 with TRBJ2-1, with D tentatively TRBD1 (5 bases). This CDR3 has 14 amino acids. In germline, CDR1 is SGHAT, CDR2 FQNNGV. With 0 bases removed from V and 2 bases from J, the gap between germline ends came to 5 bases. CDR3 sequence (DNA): TGTGCCAGCAGCTTAGAGACAGCCTACAATGAGCAGTTCTTC. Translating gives CASSLETAYNEQFF.

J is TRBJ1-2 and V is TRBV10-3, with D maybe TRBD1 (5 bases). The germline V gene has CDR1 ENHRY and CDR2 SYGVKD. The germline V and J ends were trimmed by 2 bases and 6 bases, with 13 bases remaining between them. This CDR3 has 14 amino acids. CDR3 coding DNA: TGTGCCATCAGTGAGGCTGGGCAGGGAGATGGCTACACCTTC. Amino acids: CAISEAGQGDGYTF.

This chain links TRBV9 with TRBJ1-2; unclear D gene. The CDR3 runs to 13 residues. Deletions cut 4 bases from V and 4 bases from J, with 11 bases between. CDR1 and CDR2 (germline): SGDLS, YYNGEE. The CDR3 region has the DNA TGTGCCAGCAGCCCCCGGACGGGCTATGGCTACACCTTC. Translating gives CASSPRTGYGYTF.

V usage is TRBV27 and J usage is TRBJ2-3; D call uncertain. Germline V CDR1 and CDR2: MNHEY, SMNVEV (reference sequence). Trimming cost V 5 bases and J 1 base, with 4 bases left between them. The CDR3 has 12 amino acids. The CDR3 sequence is CASSPRTDTQYF. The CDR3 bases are TGTGCCAGCAGTCCACGCACAGATACGCAGTATTTT.

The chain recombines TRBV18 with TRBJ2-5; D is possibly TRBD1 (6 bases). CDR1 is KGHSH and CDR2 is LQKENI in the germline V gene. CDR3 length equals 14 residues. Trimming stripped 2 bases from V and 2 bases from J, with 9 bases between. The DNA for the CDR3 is TGTGCCAGCTCACCAAGAGGGGGACAAGAGACCCAGTACTTC. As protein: CASSPRGGQETQYF.

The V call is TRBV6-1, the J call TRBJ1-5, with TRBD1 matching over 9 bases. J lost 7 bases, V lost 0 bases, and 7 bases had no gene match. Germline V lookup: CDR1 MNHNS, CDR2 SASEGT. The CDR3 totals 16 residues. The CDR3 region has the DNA TGTGCCAGCAGTGAAGCTTTCGGGACAGGGAACCAGCCCCAGCATTTT. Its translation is CASSEAFGTGNQPQHF.

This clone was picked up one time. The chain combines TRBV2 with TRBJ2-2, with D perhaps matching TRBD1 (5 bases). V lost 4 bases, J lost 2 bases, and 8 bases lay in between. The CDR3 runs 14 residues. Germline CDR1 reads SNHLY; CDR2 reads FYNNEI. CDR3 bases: TGTGCCAGCAGTGTTACAGGCAACACCGGGGAGCTGTTTTTT. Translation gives CASSVTGNTGELFF.

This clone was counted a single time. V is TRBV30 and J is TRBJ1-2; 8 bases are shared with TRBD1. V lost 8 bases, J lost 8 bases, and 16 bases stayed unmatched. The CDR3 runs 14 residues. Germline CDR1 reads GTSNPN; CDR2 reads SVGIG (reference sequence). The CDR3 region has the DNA TGTGCCGGACGAGAACAGGGGGTGGCCAACGGCTACACCTTC. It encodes CAGREQGVANGYTF. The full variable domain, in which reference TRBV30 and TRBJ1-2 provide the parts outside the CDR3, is SQTIHQWPATLVQPVGSPLSLECTVEGTSNPNLYWYRQAAGRGLQLLFYSVGIGQISSEVPQNLSASRPQDRQFILSSKKLLLSDSGFYLCAGREQGVANGYTFGSGTRLTVV.

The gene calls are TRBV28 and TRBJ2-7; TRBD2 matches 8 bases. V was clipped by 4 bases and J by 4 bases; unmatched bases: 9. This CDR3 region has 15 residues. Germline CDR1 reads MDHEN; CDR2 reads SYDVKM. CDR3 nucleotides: TGTGCCAGCAGTTCCCACCGACTAGCGCATTACGAGCAGTACTTC. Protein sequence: CASSSHRLAHYEQYF.

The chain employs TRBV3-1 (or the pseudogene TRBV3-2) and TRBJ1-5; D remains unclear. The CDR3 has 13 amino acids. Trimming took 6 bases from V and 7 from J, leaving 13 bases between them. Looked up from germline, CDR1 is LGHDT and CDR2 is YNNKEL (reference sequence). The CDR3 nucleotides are TGTGCCAGCAGTCTAGATGGGGAACAGCCCCAGCATTTT. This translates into CASSLDGEQPQHF.

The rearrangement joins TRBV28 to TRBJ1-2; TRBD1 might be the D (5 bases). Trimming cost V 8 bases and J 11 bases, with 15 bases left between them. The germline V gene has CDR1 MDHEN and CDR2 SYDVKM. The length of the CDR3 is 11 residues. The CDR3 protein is CASRDPRRYTF. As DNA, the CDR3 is TGTGCCAGCCGGGACCCCCGAAGGTACACCTTC.

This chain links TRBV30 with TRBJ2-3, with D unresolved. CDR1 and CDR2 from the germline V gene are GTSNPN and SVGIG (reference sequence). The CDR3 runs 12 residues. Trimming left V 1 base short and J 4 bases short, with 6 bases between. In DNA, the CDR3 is TGTGCCTGGAGTGCCGTTCCAGATACGCAGTATTTT. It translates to CAWSAVPDTQYF.

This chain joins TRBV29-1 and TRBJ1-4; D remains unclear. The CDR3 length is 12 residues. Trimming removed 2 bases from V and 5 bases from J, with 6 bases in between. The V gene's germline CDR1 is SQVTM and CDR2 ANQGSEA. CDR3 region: CSVEWSNEKLFF. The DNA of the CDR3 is TGCAGCGTTGAATGGTCCAATGAAAAACTGTTTTTT.

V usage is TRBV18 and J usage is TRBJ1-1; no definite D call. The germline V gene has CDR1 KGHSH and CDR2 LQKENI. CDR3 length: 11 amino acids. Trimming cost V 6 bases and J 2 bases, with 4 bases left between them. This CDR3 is CASSDNTEAFF. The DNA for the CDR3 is TGTGCCAGCTCCGACAACACTGAAGCTTTCTTT.

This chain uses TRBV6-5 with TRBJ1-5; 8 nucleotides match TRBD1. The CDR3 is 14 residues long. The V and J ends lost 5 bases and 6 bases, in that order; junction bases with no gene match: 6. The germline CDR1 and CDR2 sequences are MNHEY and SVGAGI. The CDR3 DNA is TGTGCCAGCAGTAGAGGACAGGGAGTTCAGCCCCAGCATTTT. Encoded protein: CASSRGQGVQPQHF.

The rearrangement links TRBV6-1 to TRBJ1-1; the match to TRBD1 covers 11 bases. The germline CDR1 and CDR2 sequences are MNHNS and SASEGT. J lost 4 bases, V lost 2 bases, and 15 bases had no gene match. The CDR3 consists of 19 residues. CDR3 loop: CASSETPDPRTGGTTEAFF. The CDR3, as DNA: TGTGCCAGCAGTGAAACCCCGGACCCCCGGACAGGGGGCACCACTGAAGCTTTCTTT.

The DNA for the CDR3 is TGCGCCAGCAGCTTCCAGGGGGCGGATGAGACCCAGTACTTC. Residues: CASSFQGADETQYF. This chain connects TRBV5-1 to TRBJ2-5; TRBD1 agrees at 8 bases. This CDR3 is built from 14 residues. Unmatched junction bases numbered 5, after V lost 2 bases and J lost 5 bases. Germline CDR1 reads SGHRS; CDR2 reads YFSETQ.

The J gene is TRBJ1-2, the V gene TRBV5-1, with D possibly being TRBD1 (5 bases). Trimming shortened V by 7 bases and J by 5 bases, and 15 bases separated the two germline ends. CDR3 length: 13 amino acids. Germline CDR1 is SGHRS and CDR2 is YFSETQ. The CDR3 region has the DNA TGCGCCAGCCACACCCCAGGGACTTATGGCTACACCTTC. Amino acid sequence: CASHTPGTYGYTF.